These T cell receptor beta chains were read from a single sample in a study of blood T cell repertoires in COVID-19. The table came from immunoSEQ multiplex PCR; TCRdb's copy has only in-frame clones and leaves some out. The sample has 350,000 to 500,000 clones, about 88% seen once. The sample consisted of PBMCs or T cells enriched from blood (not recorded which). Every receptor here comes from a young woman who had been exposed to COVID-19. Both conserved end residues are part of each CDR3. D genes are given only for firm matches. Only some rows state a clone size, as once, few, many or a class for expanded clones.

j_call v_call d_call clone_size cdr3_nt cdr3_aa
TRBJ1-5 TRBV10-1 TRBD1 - TGCGCCAGCAGTGAAAATGGACAGGGGAATCAGCCCCAGCATTTT CASSENGQGNQPQHF
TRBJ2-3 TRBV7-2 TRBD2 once TGTGCCAGCAGCTTGTCTAGCGGGGGTGGAAGAGATACGCAGTATTTT CASSLSSGGGRDTQYF
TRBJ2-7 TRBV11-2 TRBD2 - TGTGCCAGCAGCGCGGGACTAGCGAGCCTCGAGCAGTACTTC CASSAGLASLEQYF
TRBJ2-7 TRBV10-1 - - TGCGCCAGCAGTGGAAAAACTAGCATCCACGAGCAGTACTTC CASSGKTSIHEQYF
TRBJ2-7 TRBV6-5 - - TGTGCCAGCACCCCTACTGAGGGCTACGAGCAGTACTTC CASTPTEGYEQYF
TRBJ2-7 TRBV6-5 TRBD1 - TGTGCCAGTCGGGTCACGACAGGGTCCTCCTACGAGCAGTACTTC CASRVTTGSSYEQYF
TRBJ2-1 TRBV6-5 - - TGTGCCAGCAGTTACACTGGCGGCAACAATGAGCAGTTCTTC CASSYTGGNNEQFF
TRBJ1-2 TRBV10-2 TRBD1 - TGCGCCAGCAGTGCCTCAGGGGGCGGTTTAAGCTACACCTTC CASSASGGGLSYTF
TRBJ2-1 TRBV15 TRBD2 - TGTGCCACCAGGGAAGCGGGAGGCCATCTAAATGAGCAGTTCTTC CATREAGGHLNEQFF
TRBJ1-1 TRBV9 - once TGTGCCAGCAGCGTTCTGACAGGGAACACTGAAGCTTTCTTT CASSVLTGNTEAFF
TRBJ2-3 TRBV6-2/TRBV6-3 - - TGTGCCAGCAGCCCACGGAAGGGAGGGGGGCTCCCAGATACGCAGTATTTT CASSPRKGGGLPDTQYF
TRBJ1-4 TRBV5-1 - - TGCGCCAGCAGCTCCTCCGCAACTAATGAAAAACTGTTTTTT CASSSSATNEKLFF
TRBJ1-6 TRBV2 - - TGTGCCAGCAAGGGGGTGAGCTCCTATAATTCACCCCTCCACTTT CASKGVSSYNSPLHF
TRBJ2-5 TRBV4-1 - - TGCGCCAGCAGCCAACTAGTGGTGGGGACCCAGTACTTC CASSQLVVGTQYF
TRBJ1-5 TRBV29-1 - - TGCAGCGTTTCCTCAGGGTCGGGCAATCAGCCCCAGCATTTT CSVSSGSGNQPQHF
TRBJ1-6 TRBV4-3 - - TGCGCCAGCAGCCAAGGCCTCGGGGTCTCCCTCCACTTT CASSQGLGVSLHF
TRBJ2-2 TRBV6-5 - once TGTGCCAGCAGACCCCAGGGTAGCGGGGAGCTGTTTTTT CASRPQGSGELFF
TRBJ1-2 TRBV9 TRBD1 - TGTGCCAGCAGCGTAGCAACAGGGGGCAACTATGGCTACACCTTC CASSVATGGNYGYTF
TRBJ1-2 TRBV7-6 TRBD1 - TGTGCCAGCAGCCATCAGGGACAGGGGAGCTATGGCTACACCTTC CASSHQGQGSYGYTF
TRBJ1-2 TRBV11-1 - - TGTGCCAGCAGCCCGACAGAGCCCCTCTATGGCTACACCTTC CASSPTEPLYGYTF
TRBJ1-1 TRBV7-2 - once TGTGCCAGCAGCTTAGTCAGGGACACTGAAGCTTTCTTT CASSLVRDTEAFF
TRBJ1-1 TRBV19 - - TGTGCCAGTACCCTGAAAGGCAGGGTAAATGAAGCTTTCTTT CASTLKGRVNEAFF
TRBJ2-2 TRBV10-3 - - TGTGCCTCGACCGGGTCCAACACCGGGGAGCTGTTTTTT CASTGSNTGELFF
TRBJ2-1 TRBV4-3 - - TGCGCCAGCAGCCAAGATAGGGGATGGCTAGACAATGAGCAGTTCTTC CASSQDRGWLDNEQFF
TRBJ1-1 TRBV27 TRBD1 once TGTGCCAGCAGCCATCTTGGCAGGGGGACTGAAGCTTTCTTT CASSHLGRGTEAFF
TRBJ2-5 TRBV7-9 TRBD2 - TGTGCCAGCAGCTTGGGGGGAGGGCTTTCAGAGACCCAGTACTTC CASSLGGGLSETQYF
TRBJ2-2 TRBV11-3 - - TGTGCCAGCAACCCTTGGTACAGGCCGTACTCGTTCACCGGGGAGCTGTTTTTT CASNPWYRPYSFTGELFF
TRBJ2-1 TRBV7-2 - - TGTGCCAGCAGCCCTCCCCAGGCTCAAGGGGGCAATGAGCAGTTCTTC CASSPPQAQGGNEQFF
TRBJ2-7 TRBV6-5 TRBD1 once TGTGCCAGCAGGGGGTATTTGGGACAGGGGAACGAGCAGTACTTC CASRGYLGQGNEQYF
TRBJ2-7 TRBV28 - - TGTGCCAGTTCAGGACAACCGCTCTCCTACGAGCAGTACTTC CASSGQPLSYEQYF
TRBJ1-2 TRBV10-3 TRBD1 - TGTGCCATCAGTGAGGGACAGGGGGCGAGCTATGGCTACACCTTC CAISEGQGASYGYTF
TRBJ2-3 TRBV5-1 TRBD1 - TGCGCCAGCAGCTTGACCCGCTCGACAGGGGGGCCCACAGATACGCAGTATTTT CASSLTRSTGGPTDTQYF